These 10 T cell receptor beta chains came from one sample sequenced in a study of siplizumab effects on memory and regulatory T cells. Clones were read by immunoSEQ multiplex PCR, and TCRdb kept only the in-frame ones, dropping some. The sample includes roughly 110,000 clones, about 94% seen only once; the top ten take over 0.15%. The sequenced sample consisted of non-Treg CD4+ T cells sorted from blood. These receptors were taken from a human donor in good health.

This CDR3 is CASSVGAGGTQETQYF. Here the CDR3 DNA reads TGTGCCAGCAGCGTAGGGGCGGGGGGCACTCAAGAGACCCAGTACTTC. The V and J genes are TRBV9 and TRBJ2-5, with 8 bases lining up with TRBD2. V lost 0 bases and J lost 2; bases outside the gene matches: 6. This CDR3 spans 16 amino acids. Germline V gives CDR1 SGDLS, CDR2 YYNGEE.

The chain is built from TRBV11-3 and TRBJ2-1; tentatively, D is TRBD1 (6 bases). Trimming cost V 2 bases and J 2 bases, with 7 bases left between them. The CDR3 contains 14 residues. The germline V gene has CDR1 SGHNT and CDR2 YENEEA. CDR3 sequence (DNA): TGTGCCAGCAGCTTACAGGGGACCTACAATGAGCAGTTCTTC. Translation gives CASSLQGTYNEQFF.

This sequence joins TRBV11-2 and TRBJ1-5; D is unclear. Germline V CDR1 and CDR2: SGHAT, FQNNGV. This CDR3 is built from 12 residues. Trimming cost V 2 bases and J 9 bases, with 8 bases left between them. DNA for the CDR3: TGTGCCAGCAGCTTATCCACGGGGCCCCAGCATTTT. This sequence encodes CASSLSTGPQHF.

V gene TRBV5-6 combines with J gene TRBJ2-5; D tentatively reads TRBD1 or TRBD2 (6 bases each). The J call may not be correct, given that the DNA end is closer to TRBJ2-7. The CDR3 has 15 amino acids. Germline assignment: CDR1 SGHDT and CDR2 YYEEEE. The CDR3 nucleotides read TGTGCCAGCAGCTTGGTTATAAAGAAGGGGGGCGAGCAGTACTTC. Its protein product is CASSLVIKKGGEQYF.

The gene calls are TRBV6-5 and TRBJ1-6, with a tentative D call TRBD1 (5 bases). CDR1 and CDR2 from the germline V gene are MNHEY and SVGAGI. The CDR3 spans 14 residues. V was cut by 5 bases and J by 13 bases, with 18 bases left in between. CDR3 in DNA: TGTGCCAGCAGTCAACAGGACCTGAGGTCTCCCCTCCACTTT. Its translation: CASSQQDLRSPLHF.

The chain has TRBV5-4 and TRBJ2-7, with 9 bases matching TRBD1. Trimming took 5 bases from V and 4 from J; bases not matched to a gene: 10. From germline, CDR1 is SGHNT and CDR2 YYREEE (reference sequence). The CDR3 length is 15 residues. The DNA of the CDR3 is TGTGCCAGCAGTTTAAGGACAGGGGTATCATACGAGCAGTACTTC. Translation gives CASSLRTGVSYEQYF. Complete variable domain (other parts from reference TRBV5-4 and TRBJ2-7): ETGVTQSPTHLIKTRGQQVTLRCSSQSGHNTVSWYQQALGQGPQFIFQYYREEENGRGNFPPRFSGLQFPNYSSELNVNALELDDSALYLCASSLRTGVSYEQYFGPGTRLTVT.

The chain is built from TRBV6-6 and TRBJ2-3; 8 bases map to TRBD2. The ends lost 6 bases at V and 1 base at J; junction bases unmatched: 6. The CDR3 is 15 amino acids. Germline V gene sequence: CDR1 MNHNY, CDR2 SVGAGI (reference sequence). CDR3: CASRGPGGGTDTQYF. The CDR3 coding sequence is TGTGCCAGCAGAGGCCCGGGGGGGGGCACAGATACGCAGTATTTT.

This sequence joins TRBV5-6 and TRBJ2-7; perhaps TRBD1 as D (6 bases). Deletions cut 3 bases from V and 1 base from J, with 8 bases between. In germline, CDR1 is SGHDT, CDR2 YYEEEE. The CDR3 sequence is 13 residues long. The CDR3 is CASSWDISYEQYF. The CDR3 DNA reads TGTGCCAGCAGCTGGGACATATCCTACGAGCAGTACTTC.

The chain links TRBV14 to TRBJ1-1; TRBD1 agrees at 9 bases. CDR3 length: 17 amino acids. The junction had 9 bases not matched to a gene; V was cut back by 0 bases and J by 4 bases. Germline-derived CDR1 and CDR2 are SGHDN and FVKESK. In nucleotides, the CDR3 is TGTGCCAGCAGCCAAGAAGGTATGGGACAGGGTGGCACTGAAGCTTTCTTT. Protein sequence: CASSQEGMGQGGTEAFF.

The chain employs TRBV2 and TRBJ1-2; D might be TRBD1 (6 bases). Germline V gene data show CDR1 as SNHLY and CDR2 as FYNNEI. The length of the CDR3 is 13 residues. V was trimmed by 6 bases and J by 6 bases, leaving 14 bases between them. The CDR3 protein is CASSYGTYDGYTF. The CDR3, as DNA: TGTGCCAGCAGCTACGGGACATACGATGGCTACACCTTC.